This TCR beta chain is from a study of shared clonotypes between healthy human individuals. CD4+ cell separation produced CD45RA+ naive and CD45RA-negative memory subsets. This clone was counted only a few times. In the sorted-subset replicate PCRs, about 200 ng DNA, 25,000 to 30,000 T cell genomes, was used. The repertoire was sequenced with immunoSEQ multiplex PCR; TCRdb's copy has only in-frame clones and lacks some. The sample carries some 680,000 clones, around 78% recorded once. The CDR3 sequence is 14 residues long. Germline-derived CDR1 and CDR2 are LGHNA and YNFKEQ. The ends were cut back, 0 bases at V and 2 bases at J, with 6 bases in the middle.

Input material: memory CD4+ T cells sorted from blood. Specified subset: CD45RA-negative fraction. The chain carries TRBV4-2 and TRBJ2-3; no reliable D call. The sequence came from a woman aged 25 to 39 in good health. This CDR3 reads CASSQEVHTDTQYF. In nucleotides, the CDR3 is TGTGCCAGCAGCCAAGAGGTGCACACAGATACGCAGTATTTT.